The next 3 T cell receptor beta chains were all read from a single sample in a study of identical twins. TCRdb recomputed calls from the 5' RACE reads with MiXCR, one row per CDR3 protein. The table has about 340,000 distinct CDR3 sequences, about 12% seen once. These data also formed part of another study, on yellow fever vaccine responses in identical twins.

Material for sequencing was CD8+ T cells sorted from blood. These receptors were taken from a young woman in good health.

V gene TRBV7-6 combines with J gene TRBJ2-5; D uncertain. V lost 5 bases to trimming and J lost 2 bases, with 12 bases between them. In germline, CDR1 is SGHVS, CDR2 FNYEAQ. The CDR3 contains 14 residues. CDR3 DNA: TGTGCCAGCAGCGTACCGAGGTTACAAGAGACCCAGTACTTC. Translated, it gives CASSVPRLQETQYF.

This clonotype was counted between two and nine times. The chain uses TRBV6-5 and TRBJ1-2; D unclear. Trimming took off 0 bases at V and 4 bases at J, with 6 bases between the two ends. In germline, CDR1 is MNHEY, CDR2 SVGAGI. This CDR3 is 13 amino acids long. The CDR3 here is CASSYSTLYGYTF. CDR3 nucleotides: TGTGCCAGCAGTTACTCCACCCTCTATGGCTACACCTTC.

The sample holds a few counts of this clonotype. The CDR3 region is CASSQERGAEAFF. In DNA form, the CDR3 reads TGCGCCAGCAGCCAAGAACGGGGGGCGGAGGCTTTCTTT. This chain connects TRBV4-1 to TRBJ1-1, with a possible D match to TRBD1 (6 bases). Germline CDR1 reads MGHRA; CDR2 reads YSYEKL. This CDR3 is 13 amino acids long. V was clipped by 0 bases and J by 11 bases, with 13 bases between them.